Following are 3 T cell receptor beta chains from one sample sequenced in a study of beta chain features in type 1 diabetes. Points from the study as a whole: Shortening that was moderate but significant affected the TCRB CDR3s of Type 1 diabetes patients in all four CD4+ subsets.

What these receptors recognize is not known. The entirety of the isolated RNA underwent reverse transcription, so expressed TCRB transcripts were sequenced. Clones were read by immunoSEQ multiplex PCR, and TCRdb kept only the in-frame ones, dropping some. The repertoire includes under 350,000 clones, about 13% of them detected once, and under 0.02% sits in the top ten. Sequenced material: naive CD4+ T cells from blood. All receptors come from a man aged 25 to 45 with type 1 diabetes.

The rearrangement links TRBV29-1 to TRBJ2-2; 14 bases agree with TRBD2. Germline V lookup: CDR1 SQVTM, CDR2 ANQGSEA. The CDR3 covers 15 residues. The junction had 8 bases not matched to a gene; V was cut back by 6 bases and J by 8 bases. The CDR3 coding sequence is TGCAGCGTGCGGGGACTAGCGGGAGATCGAGGGGAGCTGTTTTTT. Its translation is CSVRGLAGDRGELFF.

The chain links TRBV7-2 to TRBJ1-3; tentatively, D is TRBD1 (5 bases). Germline lookup yields CDR1 SGHTA and CDR2 FQGNSA. V was shortened by 5 bases and J by 0 bases, with 17 bases between the two germline ends. The CDR3 runs to 17 residues. In DNA, the CDR3 is TGTGCCAGCAGCCCCGTGGGGGGATCCAGCTCTGGAAACACCATATATTTT. As protein: CASSPVGGSSSGNTIYF. The complete variable domain, with remaining parts taken from reference TRBV7-2 and TRBJ1-3, reads GAGVSQSPSNKVTEKGKDVELRCDPISGHTALYWYRQSLGQGLEFLIYFQGNSAPDKSGLPSDRFSAERTGGSVSTLTIQRTQQEDSAVYLCASSPVGGSSSGNTIYFGEGSWLTVV.

This clone was counted only a few times. The chain has TRBV7-2 and TRBJ2-5, with TRBD2 matching 14 bases. The junction had 1 base not matched to a gene; V was cut back by 3 bases and J by 4 bases. CDR1 SGHTA and CDR2 FQGNSA come from the germline V gene. The CDR3 consists of 15 residues. In DNA, the CDR3 is TGTGCCAGCAGCTTTGGACTAGCGGGAGGAGAGACCCAGTACTTC. Amino acids: CASSFGLAGGETQYF.